This T cell receptor beta chain was captured by sequencing in a study of CD8 T cells in Susac syndrome. The wider study: Blood was drawn from Susac syndrome patients while they were therapy-naive, on corticosteroids, or on intravenous immunoglobulin alone. The study, taken as a whole, reports: Clonal expansion was absent from the CD4+ T cell repertoires in Susac syndrome.

As regards this clonotype: The target antigen is unknown.

An input of roughly 0.5 to 1 ug of RNA was subjected to reverse transcription using random hexamers. TCRdb reanalysed the immunoSEQ multiplex PCR reads using MiXCR and keeps one entry per CDR3 protein. The table lists fewer than 200,000 distinct CDR3 sequences, around 94% of them singletons. Per germline, CDR1 SGHTA and CDR2 FQGNSA. CDR3 length equals 13 residues. The V segment lost 5 bases and the J segment 4 bases; nucleotides outside the gene matches: 2. It was negative isolation that provided the CD8+ and CD4+ T cells, whereas TEMRA cells were enriched by FACS. This TCR came from a human donor with Susac syndrome. The genes are TRBV7-2 and TRBJ2-3, with 8 positions matching TRBD1. What was sequenced was CD4+ T cells from PBMCs. The CDR3 is CASSEQGADTQYF. In nucleotides, the CDR3 is TGTGCCAGCAGCGAACAGGGGGCAGATACGCAGTATTTT.